This is a list of T cell receptor beta chains from one sample in a study of identifying expanded T cells in peripheral blood. The table came from immunoSEQ multiplex PCR; TCRdb's copy has only in-frame clones and leaves some out. The sample carries roughly 92,000 clones, about 88% recorded once. Sequenced material: blood. These TCRs come from a person aged 18-70 years in good health. Both conserved end residues are part of each CDR3.

V gene: TRBV5-1; CDR3 protein: CASRGQETQYF
V gene: TRBV30; CDR3 protein: CAWSAGGSAKNIQYF
V gene: TRBV9; CDR3 protein: CASTVGPGSTDTQYF
V gene: TRBV10-3; CDR3 protein: CAISASPAGGHQETQYF
V gene: TRBV10-3; CDR3 protein: CAISETSGARETQYF
V gene: TRBV7-2; CDR3 protein: CASSTHWRDRFYGYTF
V gene: TRBV7-8; CDR3 protein: CASSLDRGNQPQHF
V gene: TRBV5-4; CDR3 protein: CASSQGQDTGELFF
V gene: TRBV10-1; CDR3 protein: CASSGGTVSTDTQYF
V gene: TRBV18; CDR3 protein: CASSPTLGQHYGYTF
V gene: TRBV7-2; CDR3 protein: CASSPPGTGGKTQYF
V gene: TRBV2; CDR3 protein: CASSGGPGTGAFF
V gene: TRBV5-4; CDR3 protein: CASSLGLAGAYSGANVLTF
V gene: TRBV4-3; CDR3 protein: CASSQVVTGTYEQYF
V gene: TRBV12-5; CDR3 protein: CASGLMVDSGGKETQYF
V gene: TRBV28; CDR3 protein: CASSLGRGTEAFF
V gene: TRBV18; CDR3 protein: CASSPPLGSGSNTEAFF
V gene: TRBV5-6; CDR3 protein: CASSRGLQETQYF
V gene: TRBV5-1; CDR3 protein: CASSLAGALTDTQYF
V gene: TRBV18; CDR3 protein: CASSNTGKVGYTF
V gene: TRBV9; CDR3 protein: CASSVGLAGTETQYF
V gene: TRBV11-2; CDR3 protein: CASSLLQLPGQLNTEAFF
V gene: TRBV19; CDR3 protein: CASSIAPWGSSSVGYSGANVLTF
V gene: TRBV10-3; CDR3 protein: CASLDREGQPQHF
V gene: TRBV30; CDR3 protein: CAWSVGGTREQFF
V gene: TRBV2; CDR3 protein: CASSYSYEQYF
V gene: TRBV27; CDR3 protein: CASSFMRSGELFF
V gene: TRBV5-3; CDR3 protein: CARSKRQGRGTEAFF
V gene: TRBV30; CDR3 protein: CALGAGQGGGSEDEQYF
V gene: TRBV27; CDR3 protein: CASSSWDSSYEQYF
V gene: TRBV7-9; CDR3 protein: CASTGDEQYF
V gene: TRBV5-4; CDR3 protein: CASSGVPSPGQEGGEQFF
V gene: TRBV27; CDR3 protein: CASTPGQGAMNTEAFF
V gene: TRBV2; CDR3 protein: CASQKVTVTNPETQYF
V gene: TRBV28; CDR3 protein: CASSQLTALNTGELFF
V gene: TRBV19; CDR3 protein: CASLGGGRGNQPQHF
V gene: TRBV29-1; CDR3 protein: CSVGYRRANYEQYF
V gene: TRBV4-3; CDR3 protein: CASSQDGAVSGNTIYF
V gene: TRBV30; CDR3 protein: CAWSVQKLRVLRRRNEKLFF
V gene: TRBV19; CDR3 protein: CASRPPGRGTHEQYF
V gene: TRBV28; CDR3 protein: CASSPGTSDEQYF
V gene: TRBV4-1; CDR3 protein: CASSLLGGSGYTF
V gene: TRBV4-3; CDR3 protein: CASSQDLGGEGQFF
V gene: TRBV5-1; CDR3 protein: CASSLVEAGRLQYF
V gene: TRBV15; CDR3 protein: CATSKRGSGANVLTF
V gene: TRBV19; CDR3 protein: CASSIGGGTNYGYTF
V gene: TRBV6-5; CDR3 protein: CASSPPFRRTEAFF
V gene: TRBV5-1; CDR3 protein: CASSFLGPWGYTF